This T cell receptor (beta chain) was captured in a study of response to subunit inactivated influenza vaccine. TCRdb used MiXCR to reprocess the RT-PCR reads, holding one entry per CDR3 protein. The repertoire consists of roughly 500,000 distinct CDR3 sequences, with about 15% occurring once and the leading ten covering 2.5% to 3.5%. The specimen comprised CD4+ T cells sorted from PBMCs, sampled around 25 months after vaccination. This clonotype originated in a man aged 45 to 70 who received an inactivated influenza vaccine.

The CDR3 DNA reads TGTGCCAGCAGCTCTGAGGGACTTAGCAATCAGCCCCAGCATTTT. Translating it yields CASSSEGLSNQPQHF. V and J are TRBV12-3 or TRBV12-4 and TRBJ1-5; TRBD1 might be the D (5 bases). This CDR3 contains 15 residues. V was shortened by 6 bases and J by 0 bases, with 12 bases between the two germline ends.